This T cell receptor beta chain came from a study of response to subunit inactivated influenza vaccine. The CDR3 length is 13 residues. The germline V gene has CDR1 SEHNR and CDR2 FQNEAQ (reference sequence). Trimming at V came to 4 bases and at J to 8 bases, leaving 4 bases not matched to a gene. TCRdb itself ran the RT-PCR reads through MiXCR, one entry per CDR3 protein. The sample records around 570,000 distinct CDR3 sequences, approximately 11% being singletons. This clonotype has at least ten counts. The same data also went into a second study, on T cells expressing NK-cell markers. That paper notes: Scientists made TCR beta cDNA using 5'RACE template switching with UMIs. The eight sequenced donors comprised seven who were HCMV-seropositive and one who was seronegative. Of the CD8+ T cell pool in several donors, about 1.0-8% was accounted for by dominant NKG2C+ clonotypes.

This TCR was recovered from a man aged 45-65 years who received an inactivated influenza vaccine. The rearrangement joins TRBV7-9 to TRBJ1-4; 7 bases are a match to TRBD1. The sample consisted of PBMCs from blood, taken on the day of vaccination. In nucleotides, the CDR3 is TGTGCCAGCAGCTCCCCGGGACAGGAAAAACTGTTTTTT. This translates into CASSSPGQEKLFF.